This entry lists 23 T cell receptor beta chains sequenced from one sample in a study of T cells in Graves' hyperthyroidism and ophthalmopathy. Regions amplified from RNA transcripts were the TCR beta CDR3 regions. A set of HTBI primers served as the primers for a first-round RT-PCR of the TCR CDR3. One entry per CDR3 protein, called by TCRdb with MiXCR from the multiplex PCR reads. This table has roughly 700,000 distinct CDR3 sequences, approximately 14% appearing once. The sequencing input was blood. The receptors were gathered from a woman under 30 with Graves' hyperthyroidism.

This clonotype has at least ten counts. The gene calls are TRBV6-1 and TRBJ2-2; 8 bases are shared with TRBD1. The CDR3 loop spans 15 amino acids. Germline assignment: CDR1 MNHNS and CDR2 SASEGT. V dropped 6 bases and J dropped 1; count of bases not matched to a gene: 4. The CDR3 loop reads CASRSGTGNTGELFF. The DNA for the CDR3 is TGTGCCAGCAGATCCGGGACAGGGAACACCGGGGAGCTGTTTTTT.

The rearrangement joins TRBV24-1 to TRBJ2-4; the match to TRBD2 covers 8 bases. CDR1 and CDR2 (germline): KGHDR, SFDVKD. The CDR3 loop spans 15 amino acids. V gave up 5 bases and J gave up 2 bases; unmatched junction bases: 4. CDR3 amino acids: CATSASGSSKNIQYF. DNA for the CDR3: TGTGCCACCAGTGCCAGCGGGAGTTCCAAAAACATTCAGTACTTC.

This clonotype occurred a few times. The V and J genes are TRBV9 and TRBJ1-1; possibly TRBD1 for D (6 bases). The CDR3 is 14 amino acids. Trimming took off 2 bases at V and 6 bases at J, with 14 bases between the two ends. Germline CDR1 is SGDLS and CDR2 is YYNGEE. CDR3 loop: CASSVASGDAEAFF. The CDR3 DNA sequence: TGTGCCAGCAGCGTCGCTTCAGGGGACGCTGAAGCTTTCTTT.

V gene TRBV10-1 combines with J gene TRBJ2-1, with 8 bases fitting TRBD2. V was clipped by 2 bases and J by 8 bases; unmatched bases: 11. This CDR3 contains 16 residues. CDR1 WNHNN and CDR2 SYGVQD come from the germline V gene (reference sequence). The CDR3 spells CASSESISGSPHEQFF. DNA for the CDR3: TGCGCCAGCAGTGAGAGTATCAGCGGGAGTCCACATGAGCAGTTCTTC.

This clonotype was counted ten times or more. V and J are TRBV3-1 and TRBJ1-6; D is ambiguous. This CDR3 has 14 amino acids. The germline V gene encodes CDR1 LGHDT and CDR2 YNNKEL (reference sequence). Trimming took 0 bases from V and 7 from J, leaving 7 bases between them. The DNA for the CDR3 is TGTGCCAGCAGCCAAGAGGGCTCGAATTCACCCCTCCACTTT. This sequence encodes CASSQEGSNSPLHF.

This clonotype was seen a handful of times. The chain uses TRBV29-1 and TRBJ1-1, with a tentative D call TRBD1 (6 bases). Between the trimmed V and J ends, which lost 2 bases and 9 bases, there was a span of 13 bases. Per germline, CDR1 SQVTM and CDR2 ANQGSEA. This CDR3 contains 12 residues. In nucleotides, the CDR3 is TGCAGCGTTGAATGGGTGGGGGGGCAAGCTTTCTTT. It encodes CSVEWVGGQAFF.

The rearrangement joins TRBV7-6 to TRBJ2-1, with 7 bases matching TRBD1. This CDR3 has 15 residues. V was clipped by 1 base and J by 9 bases; unmatched bases: 9. Germline CDR1 is SGHVS and CDR2 is FNYEAQ. As DNA, the CDR3 is TGTGCCAGCAGCTTAGAGGCCGCGACAGGGACTGAGCAGTTCTTC. It specifies CASSLEAATGTEQFF.

The V and J genes are TRBV4-1 and TRBJ1-1; D remains unclear. Germline V gene sequence: CDR1 MGHRA, CDR2 YSYEKL. V dropped 0 bases and J dropped 6 bases, with 14 bases sitting between them. The CDR3 contains 15 residues. In DNA form, the CDR3 reads TGCGCCAGCAGCCAAGAATCAGCGGGAGTTGCTGAAGCTTTCTTT. Translation: CASSQESAGVAEAFF.

This clonotype was found many times. The CDR3 region is CASSYSSVVPQHF. The DNA of the CDR3 is TGTGCCAGCAGTTACTCGTCCGTGGTGCCCCAGCATTTT. V is TRBV6-2 or TRBV6-3 and J is TRBJ1-5, with D unresolved. CDR1 and CDR2 from the germline V gene are MNHEY and SVGEGT. There are 13 residues in the CDR3. The ends were cut back, 0 bases at V and 9 bases at J, with 9 bases in the middle.

This clonotype appeared many times. The chain uses TRBV7-9 and TRBJ2-3; 9 bases agree with TRBD2. This CDR3 is built from 16 residues. V trimming: 1 base; J trimming: 4 bases; junction bases outside the gene matches: 6. Germline V CDR1 and CDR2: SEHNR, FQNEAQ (reference sequence). The CDR3 coding sequence is TGTGCCAGCAGCTTAGGTCGCGGGAGGGCATCAGATACGCAGTATTTT. As protein: CASSLGRGRASDTQYF.

This clonotype was counted many times. The chain joins TRBV28 to TRBJ2-1, with TRBD2 as a possible D gene (6 bases). Germline CDR1 reads MDHEN; CDR2 reads SYDVKM. This CDR3 spans 15 amino acids. V was clipped by 6 bases and J by 4 bases, with 16 bases between them. Written as DNA, the CDR3 is TGTGCCAGCAGAGTCCGGGACTCCTCGTACAATGAGCAGTTCTTC. Translation gives CASRVRDSSYNEQFF. Complete variable domain (other parts from reference TRBV28 and TRBJ2-1): DVKVTQSSRYLVKRTGEKVFLECVQDMDHENMFWYRQDPGLGLRLIYFSYDVKMKEKGDIPEGYSVSREKKERFSLILESASTNQTSMYLCASRVRDSSYNEQFFGPGTRLTVL.

V usage is TRBV12-3 or TRBV12-4 and J usage is TRBJ2-1; D tentatively fits TRBD1 or TRBD2 (5 bases each). CDR3 length: 17 amino acids. The V end lost 6 bases, the J end lost 0 bases, and 18 bases lay between the germline ends. CDR3 in DNA: TGTGCCAGCAGCCATTATGCCGGGACCCTCTCCTACAATGAGCAGTTCTTC. Amino acids: CASSHYAGTLSYNEQFF.

The J gene is TRBJ2-5, the V gene TRBV10-3; TRBD1 agrees at 8 bases. Germline lookup yields CDR1 ENHRY and CDR2 SYGVKD. V gave up 10 bases and J gave up 5 bases; unmatched junction bases: 9. The CDR3 is made up of 13 amino acids. The CDR3: CATMGQAVETQYF. Written as DNA, the CDR3 is TGTGCCACCATGGGACAGGCGGTGGAGACCCAGTACTTC.

This clonotype was seen only a few times. The chain carries TRBV14 and TRBJ2-1; TRBD2 agrees at 10 bases. The CDR3 has 18 amino acids. The J segment lost 4 bases and the V segment lost 1 base, leaving 10 bases of the junction unmatched. CDR1 is SGHDN, CDR2 FVKESK, per germline. The CDR3 is CASSQGFPRAGGYNEQFF. DNA for the CDR3: TGTGCCAGCAGCCAAGGATTTCCCAGAGCGGGAGGGTACAATGAGCAGTTCTTC.

The chain recombines TRBV6-2 or TRBV6-3 with TRBJ1-2, with 7 bases fitting TRBD1. The germline gives CDR1 MNHEY, CDR2 SVGEGT. The CDR3 consists of 12 residues. V lost 7 bases to trimming and J lost 5 bases; unmatched junction nucleotides: 4. The CDR3 region has the DNA TGTGCCAGCAAGGACAGGCCTTATGGCTACACCTTC. It translates to CASKDRPYGYTF.

Ten or more counts support this clonotype. The chain employs TRBV24-1 and TRBJ2-5; tentatively, D is TRBD1 or TRBD2 (5 bases each). The germline CDR1 and CDR2 sequences are KGHDR and SFDVKD. V lost 4 bases and J lost 1, with 12 bases in between. This CDR3 has 15 amino acids. The CDR3 sequence: CATSDPGPSQETQYF. CDR3 nucleotides: TGTGCCACCAGTGACCCGGGACCCAGCCAAGAGACCCAGTACTTC.

This clonotype showed up many times. In DNA form, the CDR3 reads TGTGCCAGCAGTCAAGACGGGGTGAGAGAGACCCAGTACTTC. It codes for CASSQDGVRETQYF. The chain has TRBV28 and TRBJ2-5; the D gene is possibly TRBD2 (5 bases). CDR3 length: 14 residues. CDR1 and CDR2 from the germline V gene are MDHEN and SYDVKM. Trimming pared 5 bases from V and 4 bases from J, leaving 14 bases between.

The chain recombines TRBV18 with TRBJ2-1, with D perhaps TRBD1 (5 bases). Deletions cut 3 bases from V and 9 bases from J, with 9 bases between. This CDR3 spans 12 amino acids. The germline CDR1 and CDR2 sequences are KGHSH and LQKENI. The CDR3 reads CASSPVQGEQFF. Here the CDR3 DNA reads TGTGCCAGCTCACCCGTGCAGGGTGAGCAGTTCTTC. Looking up the rest from reference TRBV18 and TRBJ2-1 gives the full variable domain: NAGVMQNPRHLVRRRGQEARLRCSPMKGHSHVYWYRQLPEEGLKFMVYLQKENIIDESGMPKERFSAEFPKEGPSILRIQQVVRGDSAAYFCASSPVQGEQFFGPGTRLTVL.

This clonotype was recorded many times. This rearrangement joins TRBV30 to TRBJ2-1, with D uncertain. Germline V lookup: CDR1 GTSNPN, CDR2 SVGIG (reference sequence). There are 12 residues in the CDR3. Trimming cost V 3 bases and J 11 bases, with 14 bases left between them. CDR3 residues: CAWRHPPRQQFF. Written as DNA, the CDR3 is TGTGCCTGGAGACATCCTCCGCGTCAGCAGTTCTTC.

This clonotype was seen many times. The V call is TRBV11-2, the J call TRBJ2-3; D may be TRBD1 (6 bases). V dropped 1 base and J dropped 4 bases, with 21 bases sitting between them. Germline values: CDR1 SGHAT, CDR2 FQNNGV. This CDR3 has 18 residues. The CDR3 DNA sequence: TGTGCCAGCAGCTTAGGATACAGGGTTAACAACAGCGCAGATACGCAGTATTTT. As protein: CASSLGYRVNNSADTQYF.

The sample holds many counts of this clonotype. This chain connects TRBV6-2 or TRBV6-3 to TRBJ1-2; unclear D gene. Deletions cut 4 bases from V and 4 bases from J, with 16 bases between. The CDR3 length is 15 residues. Germline CDR1 MNHEY, CDR2 SVGEGT. CDR3 coding DNA: TGTGCCAGCAGTTTAACTCACCCGGCCACCTATGGCTACACCTTC. It specifies CASSLTHPATYGYTF.

This clonotype was observed many times. The chain carries TRBV7-2 and TRBJ1-1, with D unclear. The germline V gene encodes CDR1 SGHTA and CDR2 FQGNSA. The CDR3 runs 15 residues. Between the trimmed V and J ends, which lost 3 bases and 0 bases, there was a span of 11 bases. The CDR3 DNA reads as TGTGCCAGCAGCTTGGGCGGTGGGTTGAACACTGAAGCTTTCTTT. Its protein product is CASSLGGGLNTEAFF.

The chain has TRBV7-3 and TRBJ1-5, with D perhaps TRBD1 (6 bases). The germline V gene encodes CDR1 SGHTA and CDR2 FQGTGA. The CDR3 totals 17 residues. The V gene lost 8 bases and the J gene lost 4 bases, with 24 bases spanning the gap. The DNA for the CDR3 is TGTGCCAGCGTCTATGGCAGGGGTCCCGAGGGGAATCAGCCCCAGCATTTT. It encodes CASVYGRGPEGNQPQHF.